These T cell receptor beta chains were read from a single sample in a study of patients and donors after allogeneic stem cell transplantation. TCRdb re-called the RT-PCR reads with MiXCR, one entry per CDR3 protein. The sample yields roughly 960,000 distinct CDR3 sequences, about 20% seen once. The sample comprised blood, either unsorted or a sorted T cell fraction (not recorded which). Every receptor here comes from a human donor who was either an allogeneic HSCT recipient or a stem cell or donor lymphocyte infusion donor (not recorded which). It is not recorded whose cells these are; they may come from a transplant donor. Each CDR3 is given with its conserved first and last residue. The D gene is left open where the match is weak. Size tells how often a clone was seen (once, few, many) or the class of an expanded clone, and some rows leave it out.

clone_size	v_call	j_call	d_call	cdr3_nt	cdr3_aa
NA	TRBV7-8	TRBJ2-1	TRBD2	TGTGCCAGCAGCCTGTTGACTAGCGGGAGGGGTAATGAGCAGTTCTTC	CASSLLTSGRGNEQFF
few	TRBV7-3	TRBJ2-3	NA	TGTGCCAGCAGCTTACATGGGGGCACAGATACGCAGTATTTT	CASSLHGGTDTQYF
few	TRBV5-1	TRBJ1-2	NA	TGCGCCAGCAGCCCAAAGGGGTACAACTATGGCTACACCTTC	CASSPKGYNYGYTF
few	TRBV12-3/TRBV12-4	TRBJ2-3	TRBD2	TGTGCCAGCAGTATTCTAGCGGGGGGACTTCCTAGCACAGATACGCAGTATTTT	CASSILAGGLPSTDTQYF
NA	TRBV19	TRBJ1-2	TRBD1	TGTGCCAGTAGTATACCCGGGACAGCCAATGGCTACACCTTC	CASSIPGTANGYTF
NA	TRBV20-1	TRBJ2-2	TRBD2	TGCAGTGCTAGAGGAAGCGGGACTAGTCCCGGGGAGCTGTTTTTT	CSARGSGTSPGELFF
NA	TRBV20-1	TRBJ1-2	NA	TGCAGTGCTAGAGAACAGATTAAGCTAGTGAGCTACACCTTC	CSAREQIKLVSYTF
NA	TRBV7-9	TRBJ1-1	NA	TGTGCCAGCAGCCGACGGACAGTCCGGTTGAACACTGAAGCTTTCTTT	CASSRRTVRLNTEAFF
NA	TRBV7-9	TRBJ2-7	TRBD2	TGTGCCAGCAGCTTAGCGGGGATACTAGCGGGAGGCGAGCAGTACTTC	CASSLAGILAGGEQYF
few	TRBV27	TRBJ2-4	NA	TGTGCCAGCAGTACTACATATCGGGGATACAAAAACATTCAGTACTTC	CASSTTYRGYKNIQYF
many	TRBV5-1	TRBJ1-3	NA	TGCGCCAGCAGCTTGCTAGGGGTCGCCTCTGGAAACACCATATATTTT	CASSLLGVASGNTIYF
few	TRBV12-3/TRBV12-4	TRBJ1-2	NA	TGTGCCAGCAGTTTAGTTTCCGTAAACTATGGCTACACCTTC	CASSLVSVNYGYTF
NA	TRBV12-3/TRBV12-4	TRBJ2-1	TRBD2	TGTGCCAGCAGGCACGGGACTAGCGGGGGCGACAATGAGCAGTTCTTC	CASRHGTSGGDNEQFF
few	TRBV4-3	TRBJ2-1	TRBD2	TGCGCCAGCAGCCCTGGACTAGTCTCGTACAATGAGCAGTTCTTC	CASSPGLVSYNEQFF
NA	TRBV20-1	TRBJ2-7	NA	TGCAGTGCTAGAGGGCCAAATGATCACGAGCAGTACTTC	CSARGPNDHEQYF
NA	TRBV20-1	TRBJ1-2	NA	TGCAGTGCTAGAGACCTGACCGACTATGGCTACACCTTC	CSARDLTDYGYTF
NA	TRBV24-1	TRBJ2-1	TRBD2	TGTGCCACCGCGCCGGGACTAGCGGGAGGGCCATGGGATGAGCAGTTCTTC	CATAPGLAGGPWDEQFF
NA	TRBV10-3	TRBJ2-1	NA	TGTGCCGCGCGGGACGCCACCCGAGATGAGCAGTTCTTC	CAARDATRDEQFF
NA	TRBV9	TRBJ1-3	NA	TGTGCCAGCAGCGTAGATTGGACCCCCTCTGGAAACACCATATATTTT	CASSVDWTPSGNTIYF
NA	TRBV6-4	TRBJ2-1	NA	TGTGCCAGCAGTCTATTGTTTGGATATGAGCAGTTCTTC	CASSLLFGYEQFF
NA	TRBV15	TRBJ1-6	NA	TGTGCCACCAGCAGGGAACCGACAGGCGTTCTAGATTCACCCCTCCACTTT	CATSREPTGVLDSPLHF
many	TRBV12-3/TRBV12-4	TRBJ1-6	NA	TGTGCCAGCAGTCCGATGGGGGGAGTTAATTCACCCCTCCACTTT	CASSPMGGVNSPLHF
NA	TRBV5-6	TRBJ1-1	NA	TGTGCCAGCAGCTTGGGGGGTTTAGAACCTGAAGCTTTCTTT	CASSLGGLEPEAFF
few	TRBV24-1	TRBJ1-1	NA	TGTGCCACCAGTGAGTCAGGGATGAGGACTGAAGCTTTCTTT	CATSESGMRTEAFF
NA	TRBV6-5	TRBJ1-1	TRBD1	TGTGCCAGCAGTTCAATTCAGGGGGCAATGAACACTGAAGCTTTCTTT	CASSSIQGAMNTEAFF
NA	TRBV14	TRBJ2-5	NA	TGTGCCAGCAGCCAAGAACGGGTGCGGGGCCAAGAGACCCAGTACTTC	CASSQERVRGQETQYF
NA	TRBV6-1	TRBJ2-2	TRBD2	TGTGCCAGCAGGACCCAAGGGAGGGCCGGGGAGCTGTTTTTT	CASRTQGRAGELFF
many	TRBV29-1	TRBJ2-3	TRBD2	TGCAGCGTTGAAGTTAGCGGGGGATCCACAGATACGCAGTATTTT	CSVEVSGGSTDTQYF
NA	TRBV27	TRBJ2-3	TRBD1	TGTGCCAGCAGTTTGCTACCGGACAGGGGGCAGACAGATACGCAGTATTTT	CASSLLPDRGQTDTQYF
many	TRBV12-3/TRBV12-4	TRBJ1-2	NA	TGTGCCAGCAGTTCGAGTTGGGGCTACACCTTC	CASSSSWGYTF
few	TRBV6-2/TRBV6-3	TRBJ2-7	TRBD2	TGTGCCAGCAGAGTTGCGGGGGGCATACCCTACGAGCAGTACTTC	CASRVAGGIPYEQYF
NA	TRBV5-1	TRBJ2-6	TRBD1	TGCGCCAGCAGCTTGCCCGTTAGAATGACAGGGCTATCCTCTGGGGCCAACGTCCTGACTTTC	CASSLPVRMTGLSSGANVLTF
many	TRBV12-3/TRBV12-4	TRBJ1-2	NA	TGTGCCAGCAGTTTAGTAACAGTTAACTATGGCTACACCTTC	CASSLVTVNYGYTF
NA	TRBV28	TRBJ1-2	NA	TGTGCCAGCAGTTTTTCCCTTTCCGGGACGGATTCTCCCTATGGCTACACCTTC	CASSFSLSGTDSPYGYTF
few	TRBV5-1	TRBJ2-7	NA	TGCGCCAGCAGCTTGGGACGTCCCAAGGAGAACGAGCAGTACTTC	CASSLGRPKENEQYF
NA	TRBV12-3/TRBV12-4	TRBJ2-3	NA	TGTGCCAGCAGTTTAGGTGGGAGGGGGAAAGATACGCAGTATTTT	CASSLGGRGKDTQYF
few	TRBV4-2	TRBJ1-5	NA	TGTGCCAGCAGCCAAACAGGGTATAGCAATCAGCCCCAGCATTTT	CASSQTGYSNQPQHF
NA	TRBV20-1	TRBJ2-3	TRBD2	TGCAGTGCTGTCGGGACTAGCGGGAGGACAGATACGCAGTATTTT	CSAVGTSGRTDTQYF
few	TRBV9	TRBJ2-7	TRBD1	TGTGCCAGCAGCGTGGGGACAGGGCTGTACGAGCAGTACTTC	CASSVGTGLYEQYF
NA	TRBV3-1	TRBJ2-4	TRBD1	TGTGCCAGCAGCCAAGGGGACAGGGGGATTTCAGCCAAAAACATTCAGTACTTC	CASSQGDRGISAKNIQYF
NA	TRBV7-6	TRBJ1-2	NA	TGTGCCAGCAGCTTAGAGAGGGAATGGGCCCATGGCTACACCTTC	CASSLEREWAHGYTF
few	TRBV9	TRBJ2-1	NA	TGTGCCAGCAGCCCGAGTGGGGGGCCCGACAATGAGCAGTTCTTC	CASSPSGGPDNEQFF
NA	TRBV5-1	TRBJ1-1	NA	TGCGCCAGCTCCTGGGGGAGTCCGGGGCCTGAAGCTTTCTTT	CASSWGSPGPEAFF
NA	TRBV10-3	TRBJ2-4	NA	TGTGCCATCAGCCGGAGGTCTTTGTTAGCCAAAAACATTCAGTACTTC	CAISRRSLLAKNIQYF
NA	TRBV7-7	TRBJ2-3	NA	TGTGCCAGCAGCGTCAGTTATAGCGGCTCAGATACGCAGTATTTT	CASSVSYSGSDTQYF
few	TRBV12-3/TRBV12-4	TRBJ2-7	NA	TGTGCCAGCAGTTTGGTTCAAGGATTCTACGAGCAGTACTTC	CASSLVQGFYEQYF
few	TRBV9	TRBJ1-2	NA	TGTGCCAGCAGCGTACCCGGGGTTGGCTACACCTTC	CASSVPGVGYTF
many	TRBV25-1	TRBJ2-3	NA	TGTGCCAGCAGTGAATTCAGGGGACCTTCTAGCACAGATACGCAGTATTTT	CASSEFRGPSSTDTQYF
few	TRBV12-3/TRBV12-4	TRBJ1-5	NA	TGTGCCAGCAGTTTGGCCGACAGACATAGCAATCAGCCCCAGCATTTT	CASSLADRHSNQPQHF
NA	TRBV20-1	TRBJ1-4	NA	TGCAGTGCTAGAGAAACAGGGTTGGGGATGAGAAAACTGTTTTTT	CSARETGLGMRKLFF
NA	TRBV20-1	TRBJ2-1	NA	TGCAGTGCTAGAGTCACGAGGCCGGTTAACAATGAGCAGTTCTTC	CSARVTRPVNNEQFF
few	TRBV18	TRBJ2-1	NA	TGTGCCAGCTCACCACGCGATGGGGAGCAGTTCTTC	CASSPRDGEQFF
few	TRBV21-1	TRBJ2-5	NA	TGTGCCAGCAGCGATTTCGTCGGGGGGAAAGAGACCCAGTACTTC	CASSDFVGGKETQYF
NA	TRBV5-6	TRBJ2-2	NA	TGTGCCAGCAGCTCGACGGGCCTTACTAACACCGGGGAGCTGTTTTTT	CASSSTGLTNTGELFF
few	TRBV7-8	TRBJ2-1	NA	TGTGCCAGCATTATAAGGGGTGAGCAGTTCTTC	CASIIRGEQFF
few	TRBV6-1	TRBJ2-7	NA	TGTGCCAGCAGTGACCGGGGGGCATACGAGCAGTACTTC	CASSDRGAYEQYF
few	TRBV20-1	TRBJ1-5	NA	TGCAGTGGAGGCAGGGGAGATCAGCCCCAGCATTTT	CSGGRGDQPQHF